These 5 T cell receptor beta chains were all obtained from the same sample, sequenced in a study of T cells after yellow fever vaccination. TCRdb independently ran MiXCR on the 5' RACE reads; one entry per CDR3 protein. The sample gives 120,000 or so distinct CDR3 sequences, about 7% of which show up once; roughly 3% is in the top ten. The sample was CD4+ T cells sorted from PBMCs, taken about 41 days after the first yellow fever vaccination. The receptor set was obtained from a man aged 18-30 years who received the YFV17D yellow fever vaccine.

This clonotype was counted many times. The V gene is TRBV20-1, the J gene TRBJ1-1; D unresolved. V lost 1 base, J lost 2 bases, and 8 bases lay in between. The CDR3 contains 13 residues. Per germline, CDR1 DFQATT and CDR2 SNEGSKA (reference sequence). The CDR3 loop is CSARADGNTEAFF. The CDR3 DNA reads as TGCAGTGCTAGAGCGGACGGAAACACTGAAGCTTTCTTT.

This clonotype was seen repeatedly, ten times or more. V is TRBV18 and J is TRBJ1-2, with 8 bases lining up with TRBD1. The CDR3 runs 15 residues. Trimming took 7 bases from V and 3 from J; bases not matched to a gene: 10. Per germline, CDR1 KGHSH and CDR2 LQKENI. CDR3 coding DNA: TGTGCCAGCTTTTCGACAGGGGACGGCGACTATGGCTACACCTTC. It specifies CASFSTGDGDYGYTF.

The chain combines TRBV24-1 with TRBJ2-3; TRBD1 matches at 7 bases. The CDR3 is 17 amino acids. With 2 bases clipped from V and 6 bases from J, the junction kept 13 bases outside the gene matches. Germline loops: CDR1 KGHDR, CDR2 SFDVKD. The DNA of the CDR3 is TGTGCCACCAGTGATTGGCGACAGGGTTCCTCCTTCGATACGCAGTATTTT. As protein: CATSDWRQGSSFDTQYF.

In this sample, this clonotype turned up many times. This sequence joins TRBV2 and TRBJ2-2; possibly TRBD1 for D (6 bases). CDR3 length: 15 residues. Looked up from germline, CDR1 is SNHLY and CDR2 is FYNNEI. The germline V and J ends were trimmed by 10 bases and 0 bases, with 15 bases remaining between them. The CDR3 loop reads CATLSGTTNTGELFF. CDR3 coding DNA: TGTGCCACACTATCCGGGACAACGAACACCGGGGAGCTGTTTTTT.

CDR3 nucleotide sequence: TGTGCCAGCAGCCAAGGAGTCCCAGCCTACGAGCAGTACTTC. Its translation is CASSQGVPAYEQYF. The gene calls are TRBV3-1 and TRBJ2-7, with D unresolved. CDR1 and CDR2 (germline): LGHDT, YNNKEL (reference sequence). Trimming stripped 1 base from V and 2 bases from J, with 9 bases between. The CDR3 loop spans 14 amino acids.